The present TCR beta chain was sequenced within a study of cytomegalovirus exposure and HLA in healthy donors. Study results and caveats: In vitro data verified a few CMV-associated chains as specific for CMV antigens. It was about 150 TCR beta chains that were listed as cytomegalovirus-associated.

As regards this clone: Its antigen is unidentified.

The CDR3 contains 15 residues. Germline CDR1 and CDR2: SGDLS and YYNGEE. Trimming took 3 bases from V and 5 from J; bases not matched to a gene: 8. Produced via immunoSEQ multiplex PCR; TCRdb's table is partial and in-frame only. The table records 100,000 or so clones, 70% to 90% of them present only once. The material sequenced was PBMCs. The clonotype was recovered from a woman younger than 35 in good health and CMV-seropositive. V usage is TRBV9 and J usage is TRBJ1-2; 9 bases align to TRBD1. The CDR3 nucleotides read TGTGCCAGCAGCGGACGGGGACAGGGAGGTTATGGCTACACCTTC. It specifies CASSGRGQGGYGYTF.